The 17 T cell receptor beta chains below all came from one sample that was sequenced in a study of T cells in Graves' hyperthyroidism and ophthalmopathy. RNA transcripts were the template for amplifying TCR beta CDR3 regions. HTBI primers were used for first-round RT-PCR of the TCR CDR3. TCRdb independently ran MiXCR on the multiplex PCR reads; one entry per CDR3 protein. The sample records some 510,000 distinct CDR3 sequences, less than 25% being singletons. The sample consisted of blood. These receptors were collected from a man younger than 30 with Graves' hyperthyroidism.

Points on this clonotype: A much larger clone differs by one base, so this may be a read error. The CDR3 carries no conserved terminal phenylalanine or tryptophan, so it likely arises from a read error. The rearrangement uses TRBV6-5 and TRBJ1-6; D is unclear. Between the trimmed V and J ends, which lost 4 bases and 0 bases, there was a span of 7 bases. The length of the CDR3 is 15 residues. Germline CDR1 is MNHEY and CDR2 is SVGAGI. DNA of the CDR3: TGTGCCAGCAGTTCCTCGAGCTCCTATAATTCACCCCTCCACTAT. Its translation is CASSSSSSYNSPLHY.

This clonotype showed up many times. This sequence joins TRBV12-3 or TRBV12-4 and TRBJ1-5; 8 bases are a match to TRBD1. This CDR3 comprises 13 residues. After removal of 0 bases from V and 12 bases from J, the junction contained 4 bases not matched to a gene. Here the CDR3 DNA reads TGTGCCAGCAGTTTAGCGCTACAGGGGGGCCAGCATTTT. This encodes CASSLALQGGQHF.

This clonotype was detected many times. The chain joins TRBV28 to TRBJ1-1; maybe TRBD1 (6 bases). The CDR3 loop spans 14 amino acids. The V and J ends lost 2 bases and 10 bases respectively, with 17 bases between them. CDR1 is MDHEN and CDR2 is SYDVKM in the germline V gene. CDR3 residues: CASSLLGAGRRAFF. The CDR3 DNA reads as TGTGCCAGCAGTTTACTGGGGGCGGGCCGGAGAGCTTTCTTT.

This clonotype was counted ten times or more. The V gene is TRBV15, the J gene TRBJ2-7; D is perhaps TRBD1 or TRBD2 (6 bases each). Germline CDR1 reads LNHNV; CDR2 reads YYDKDF (reference sequence). This CDR3 has 16 amino acids. The V end lost 1 base, the J end lost 3 bases, and 16 bases lay between the germline ends. The CDR3 bases are TGTGCCACCAGCAGAGGAGGGGGAAGGGACTTCTACGAGCAGTACTTC. Its protein is CATSRGGGRDFYEQYF. The full variable domain, rest sourced from reference TRBV15 and TRBJ2-7, is DAMVIQNPRYQVTQFGKPVTLSCSQTLNHNVMYWYQQKSSQAPKLLFHYYDKDFNNEADTPDNFQSRRPNTSFCFLDIRSPGLGDTAMYLCATSRGGGRDFYEQYFGPGTRLTVT.

This clonotype came up many times. V gene TRBV28 combines with J gene TRBJ2-7; D unclear. The V end lost 3 bases, the J end lost 0 bases, and 9 bases lay between the germline ends. This CDR3 is built from 14 residues. Per the germline V gene, CDR1 is MDHEN and CDR2 is SYDVKM. CDR3 loop: CASSFSGPSYEQYF. The DNA for the CDR3 is TGTGCCAGCAGTTTCTCGGGTCCCTCCTACGAGCAGTACTTC.

In its sample, this clonotype was seen many times. This chain connects TRBV6-2 or TRBV6-3 to TRBJ2-2, with TRBD2 matching over 11 bases. The CDR3 is 14 residues long. Germline assignment: CDR1 MNHEY and CDR2 SVGEGT. Trimming took 5 bases from V and 7 from J; bases not matched to a gene: 3. CDR3 in amino acids: CASSRLAGSGELFF. The DNA for the CDR3 is TGTGCCAGCAGTCGACTAGCGGGGAGCGGGGAGCTGTTTTTT.

There are a few counts of this clonotype. A much larger clone lies a single base off, so this may be a read error. The V gene is TRBV27, the J gene TRBJ1-2, with D maybe TRBD1 (5 bases). CDR1 is MNHEY, CDR2 SMNVEV, per germline (reference sequence). V lost 3 bases and J lost 8, with 13 bases in between. This CDR3 region has 13 residues. The CDR3 nucleotides read TGTGCCAGCAGTTTTCGGTACAGGCAAGGCTACACCTTC. Protein: CASSFRYRQGYTF.

This clonotype was recorded at least ten times. The chain uses TRBV5-1 and TRBJ2-7; D might be TRBD1 (6 bases). Germline V lookup: CDR1 SGHRS, CDR2 YFSETQ. V was cut by 5 bases and J by 3 bases, with 12 bases left in between. The length of the CDR3 is 13 residues. CDR3 sequence reads: CASRLGQFYEQYF. Written as DNA, the CDR3 is TGCGCCAGCAGATTAGGACAGTTCTACGAGCAGTACTTC.

This clonotype was seen at least ten times. The chain has TRBV6-1 and TRBJ2-7; D call uncertain. The CDR3 covers 15 residues. Per germline, CDR1 MNHNS and CDR2 SASEGT. V was cut by 4 bases and J by 2 bases, with 15 bases left in between. CDR3 in amino acids: CASSGHWTDTYEQYF. CDR3 coding DNA: TGTGCCAGCAGTGGACACTGGACCGATACCTACGAGCAGTACTTC.

This chain connects TRBV6-1 to TRBJ1-2; D ambiguous. The ends were cut back, 2 bases at V and 4 bases at J, with 8 bases in the middle. CDR3 length equals 13 residues. The germline V gene encodes CDR1 MNHNS and CDR2 SASEGT. Here the CDR3 reads CASSEFRSYGYTF. The CDR3 nucleotides are TGTGCCAGCAGTGAATTCAGAAGCTATGGCTACACCTTC.

This clonotype has at least ten counts. CDR3 region: CASSFRVTRGYTF. CDR3 DNA: TGTGCCAGCAGTTTCAGGGTCACGCGTGGCTACACCTTC. This chain uses TRBV12-3 or TRBV12-4 with TRBJ1-2, with a tentative D call TRBD1 (5 bases). The CDR3 extends over 13 amino acids. Trimming cost V 3 bases and J 7 bases, with 12 bases left between them.

The chain uses TRBV12-3 or TRBV12-4 and TRBJ2-7; the D gene is possibly TRBD1 (6 bases). V lost 4 bases and J lost 2, with 12 bases in between. The length of the CDR3 is 14 residues. CDR3 bases: TGTGCCAGCAGTTCCCCGGGACACGCCTACGAGCAGTACTTC. It encodes CASSSPGHAYEQYF.

The sample holds many counts of this clonotype. This rearrangement joins TRBV7-8 to TRBJ1-2; 8 nucleotides agree with TRBD1. CDR1 SGHVS and CDR2 FQNEAQ come from the germline V gene. V was clipped by 4 bases and J by 6 bases; unmatched bases: 4. The CDR3 is 13 residues long. Here the CDR3 reads CASSSLTGDGYTF. For the CDR3, the DNA is TGTGCCAGCAGCTCGTTGACAGGGGATGGCTACACCTTC. Using reference TRBV7-8 and TRBJ1-2 for the parts outside the CDR3, the full variable domain is GAGVSQSPRYKVAKRGQDVALRCDPISGHVSLFWYQQALGQGPEFLTYFQNEAQLDKSGLPSDRFFAERPEGSVSTLKIQRTQQEDSAVYLCASSSLTGDGYTFGSGTRLTVV.

This clonotype was detected ten times or more. V gene TRBV19 combines with J gene TRBJ2-5, with no clear D. V lost 10 bases and J 1 base, leaving 10 bases between the germline ends. CDR3 length: 12 amino acids. The germline CDR1 and CDR2 sequences are LNHDA and SQIVND (reference sequence). CDR3 amino acids: CATRSRQETQYF. The CDR3 DNA reads as TGTGCCACCCGTTCTCGCCAAGAGACCCAGTACTTC.

The chain employs TRBV6-2 or TRBV6-3 and TRBJ1-5; TRBD1 aligns across 7 bases. J was trimmed by 4 bases and V by 3 bases; bases with no gene match: 6. Germline V CDR1 and CDR2: MNHEY, SVGEGT. The CDR3 contains 15 residues. Written as DNA, the CDR3 is TGTGCCAGCAGTTATCCGGGACAGAGTAATCAGCCCCAGCATTTT. Its translation is CASSYPGQSNQPQHF.

On this clonotype: A much larger clonotype is one base distant, so this may be a read error. The genes are TRBV12-5 and TRBJ1-5, with 10 bases fitting TRBD1. V was pared by 5 bases and J by 3 bases, with 10 bases of the junction left unmatched. The CDR3 totals 17 residues. CDR1 LGHNT and CDR2 FRNRAP come from the germline V gene. CDR3 sequence reads: CASGRPTGTGDNQPQHF. For the CDR3, the DNA is TGTGCTAGTGGTCGACCGACCGGGACAGGGGACAATCAGCCCCAGCATTTT.

This clonotype was seen at least ten times. The chain employs TRBV12-3 or TRBV12-4 and TRBJ1-1; 7 bases map to TRBD1. V gave up 2 bases and J gave up 5 bases; unmatched junction bases: 8. The CDR3 loop spans 15 amino acids. CDR3 residues: CASSLLTGRRTEAFF. CDR3 nucleotide sequence: TGTGCCAGCAGTTTACTGACAGGGCGGAGAACTGAAGCTTTCTTT.